Following are 31 T cell receptor beta chains from one sample sequenced in a study of CD8+CD57+ T cells in acquired aplastic anemia. The sequenced patients had an expansion of CD8+CD57+ cells seen by flow cytometry. The template used for profiling TCR beta VDJ and CDR3 was genomic DNA. TCRdb recomputed calls from the reads with MiXCR, one row per CDR3 protein. The repertoire holds under 350,000 distinct CDR3 sequences, with around three fifths as singletons. Sequencing was performed on sorted CD4+, CD8+, or CD8+CD57+ T cells (not recorded which) from PBMCs. The receptors were gathered from a human donor with aplastic anemia.

V and J are TRBV30 and TRBJ2-2; 10 nucleotides agree with TRBD2. The CDR3 consists of 19 residues. Germline CDR1 GTSNPN, CDR2 SVGIG (reference sequence). The trim removed 0 bases at V and 6 bases at J, leaving 16 bases unmatched. The CDR3 DNA sequence: TGTGCCTGGAGTGTCCGGGGATCTAGCGGGAGATTCGGGCCCGGGGAGCTGTTTTTT. As protein: CAWSVRGSSGRFGPGELFF.

This clonotype showed up many times. The gene calls are TRBV7-9 and TRBJ2-7, with a tentative D call TRBD2 (5 bases). Trimming shortened V by 4 bases and J by 0 bases, and 10 bases separated the two germline ends. This CDR3 contains 14 residues. Germline-derived CDR1 and CDR2 are SEHNR and FQNEAQ (reference sequence). CDR3 loop: CASSSLTSSYEQYF. CDR3 nucleotides: TGTGCCAGCAGCTCCCTTACTAGCTCCTACGAGCAGTACTTC.

The chain links TRBV20-1 to TRBJ2-3, with TRBD2 matching 8 bases. The ends lost 2 bases at V and 1 base at J; junction bases unmatched: 2. The CDR3 covers 14 residues. CDR1 is DFQATT and CDR2 is SNEGSKA in the germline V gene (reference sequence). The chain's CDR3 is CSARTGGGTDTQYF. CDR3 sequence (DNA): TGCAGTGCTAGAACGGGGGGGGGCACAGATACGCAGTATTTT.

This clonotype has more than one count but fewer than ten. The rearrangement uses TRBV2 and TRBJ2-1; the match to TRBD1 covers 7 bases. The CDR3 runs to 13 residues. Per germline, CDR1 SNHLY and CDR2 FYNNEI. The V gene end was trimmed by 11 bases and the J gene end by 8 bases; junction bases not matched to a gene: 12. The CDR3 loop is CAPNRGRGDEQFF. CDR3 coding DNA: TGTGCCCCGAACAGGGGACGGGGAGATGAGCAGTTCTTC.

The rearrangement uses TRBV11-3 and TRBJ2-7; tentative D call: TRBD1 (6 bases). The CDR3 is 14 amino acids. Germline V gives CDR1 SGHNT, CDR2 YENEEA. V was trimmed by 5 bases and J by 4 bases, leaving 15 bases between them. CDR3 DNA sequence: TGTGCCAGCAGCCCGAACAGGGCCCCTTACGAGCAGTACTTC. It specifies CASSPNRAPYEQYF. The whole variable domain, filled in from reference TRBV11-3 and TRBJ2-7, reads EAGVVQSPRYKIIEKKQPVAFWCNPISGHNTLYWYLQNLGQGPELLIRYENEEAVDDSQLPKDRFSAERLKGVDSTLKIQPAELGDSAVYLCASSPNRAPYEQYFGPGTRLTVT.

This clonotype was observed at least ten times. The rearrangement uses TRBV5-1 and TRBJ2-3; D may match TRBD1 or TRBD2 (6 bases each). This CDR3 is built from 18 residues. V lost 0 bases to trimming and J lost 1 base, with 18 bases between them. The V gene's germline CDR1 is SGHRS and CDR2 YFSETQ. The CDR3 DNA reads TGCGCCAGCAGCTTGGGCTTTGGGGGGCTCGCAGGCACAGATACGCAGTATTTT. It yields the protein CASSLGFGGLAGTDTQYF.

The V and J genes are TRBV11-1 and TRBJ2-5, with 8 bases aligning to TRBD2. This CDR3 has 16 amino acids. From germline, CDR1 is SGHAT and CDR2 FQDESV (reference sequence). V shed 7 bases and J 7 bases; nucleotides not matched to a gene: 17. The CDR3 nucleotides are TGTGCCAGCACCTTCTCGAAGCGGGGGAATCCTACGACCCAGTACTTC. Residues: CASTFSKRGNPTTQYF.

This clonotype has ten or more counts. The V and J genes are TRBV20-1 and TRBJ1-3; D is ambiguous. Per the germline V gene, CDR1 is DFQATT and CDR2 is SNEGSKA (reference sequence). The CDR3 runs to 13 residues. Trimming removed 1 base from V and 2 bases from J, with 6 bases in between. CDR3 protein: CSARGRAGNTIYF. CDR3 in DNA: TGCAGTGCTAGAGGGAGGGCTGGAAACACCATATATTTT.

This clonotype was recorded at least ten times. The V and J genes are TRBV20-1 and TRBJ2-7; D may be TRBD2 (7 bases). Trimming took 3 bases from V and 2 from J, leaving 17 bases between them. The germline V gene encodes CDR1 DFQATT and CDR2 SNEGSKA (reference sequence). The CDR3 spans 15 residues. The CDR3 bases are TGCAGTGCTAGCATTGGGGGGGGCATAACCTACGAGCAGTACTTC. Translated, it gives CSASIGGGITYEQYF.

This clonotype was recorded at least ten times. This chain links TRBV7-2 with TRBJ2-4, with 10 bases fitting TRBD2. Germline loops: CDR1 SGHTA, CDR2 FQGNSA. J gave up 3 bases and V 1 base, and 6 bases lay outside the gene matches. The CDR3 is 17 amino acids. This CDR3 reads CASSLDSRTSGKNIQYF. The CDR3 DNA is TGTGCCAGCAGCTTAGATTCCCGGACTAGCGGCAAAAACATTCAGTACTTC.

On this clonotype itself: This may be a read error: a much more frequent sequence differs by one nucleotide. This chain uses TRBV18 with TRBJ2-3; maybe TRBD1 (5 bases). The DNA end lines up better with TRBJ1-5; the J call may be wrong. The CDR3 runs to 12 residues. The germline CDR1 and CDR2 sequences are KGHSH and LQKENI. CDR3 protein: CASSPGQDTQHF. The CDR3 coding sequence is TGTGCCAGCTCACCCGGACAAGATACGCAGCATTTT.

The chain is built from TRBV19 and TRBJ1-4; D perhaps matches TRBD1 (5 bases). The CDR3 spans 17 residues. Trimming cost V 5 bases and J 8 bases, with 24 bases left between them. Germline V gene lookup returns CDR1 LNHDA and CDR2 SQIVND (reference sequence). The CDR3 here is CASSPYFRGTPKEKLFF. For the CDR3, the DNA is TGTGCCAGTAGTCCCTACTTCCGGGGCACACCGAAGGAAAAACTGTTTTTT.

The CDR3 DNA is TGTGCCAGCAGCGGAAGCGGGACTCCCCGACCGGAGGCCCAGTACTTC. It encodes CASSGSGTPRPEAQYF. This chain links TRBV5-5 with TRBJ2-5, with 7 nucleotides matching TRBD2. Per germline, CDR1 SGHKS and CDR2 YYEKEE (reference sequence). V shed 4 bases, J shed 9 bases, and the junction held 18 bases outside the gene matches. CDR3 size: 16 residues.

This clonotype was detected ten times or more. The chain joins TRBV5-1 to TRBJ1-1; 7 nucleotides line up with TRBD1. The CDR3 sequence is 14 residues long. Germline V gene data show CDR1 as SGHRS and CDR2 as YFSETQ. Trimming at V came to 5 bases and at J to 4 bases, leaving 8 bases not matched to a gene. The CDR3 nucleotides read TGCGCCAGCAGTAATCAGGGGGTAAGCACTGAAGCTTTCTTT. Amino acids: CASSNQGVSTEAFF.

This clonotype was detected only once. The rearrangement links TRBV7-2 to TRBJ2-3; D is unclear. The CDR3 has 13 amino acids. CDR1 SGHTA and CDR2 FQGNSA come from the germline V gene. Trimming took 5 bases from V and 4 from J, leaving 10 bases between them. CDR3 sequence reads: CASSPLYADTQYF. CDR3 sequence (DNA): TGTGCCAGCAGCCCCCTATATGCAGATACGCAGTATTTT.

The V call is TRBV14, the J call TRBJ2-1; D call uncertain. The CDR3 runs 13 residues. Germline lookup yields CDR1 SGHDN and CDR2 FVKESK. With 4 bases removed from V and 3 bases from J, the gap between germline ends came to 7 bases. CDR3 bases: TGTGCCAGCAGCCGTCTTGTCTACAATGAGCAGTTCTTC. It translates to CASSRLVYNEQFF.

This chain connects TRBV7-2 to TRBJ2-7; 7 bases agree with TRBD1. The CDR3 covers 15 residues. The J segment lost 3 bases and the V segment lost 1 base, leaving 6 bases of the junction unmatched. The germline V gene encodes CDR1 SGHTA and CDR2 FQGNSA. CDR3 protein: CASSLGRQGYYEQYF. The CDR3 coding sequence is TGTGCCAGCAGCTTAGGTAGACAGGGATACTACGAGCAGTACTTC.

The V and J genes are TRBV29-1 and TRBJ1-4; 7 nucleotides agree with TRBD1. V was pared by 7 bases and J by 8 bases, with 10 bases of the junction left unmatched. The CDR3 contains 13 residues. CDR1 SQVTM and CDR2 ANQGSEA come from the germline V gene. The CDR3 spells CSAETGLEEKLFF. The CDR3 coding sequence is TGCAGCGCCGAGACAGGGTTAGAGGAAAAACTGTTTTTT.

A few counts support this clonotype. The chain uses TRBV4-1 and TRBJ2-7, with 8 bases identical to TRBD1. Trimming removed 0 bases from V and 4 bases from J; junction bases left unmatched: 11. Germline values: CDR1 MGHRA, CDR2 YSYEKL. This CDR3 contains 17 residues. The CDR3 region has the DNA TGCGCCAGCAGCCAAGATGATTTTCAGGGGGCGCGGTACGAGCAGTACTTC. This translates into CASSQDDFQGARYEQYF.

V is TRBV7-3 and J is TRBJ2-7, with 14 bases lining up with TRBD2. Germline V CDR1 and CDR2: SGHTA, FQGTGA. The CDR3 contains 14 residues. Losses at the gene ends were 5 bases for V and 12 bases for J; bases not matched to a gene: 9. The CDR3 region has the DNA TGTGCCAGCAGCGCCGGGACTAGCGGGGGACCGGGGTACTTC. Its translation: CASSAGTSGGPGYF.

V gene TRBV10-3 combines with J gene TRBJ1-6, with D tentatively TRBD1 (5 bases). Deletions cut 0 bases from V and 6 bases from J, with 9 bases between. Germline assignment: CDR1 ENHRY and CDR2 SYGVKD. The CDR3 length is 15 residues. The CDR3 DNA reads TGTGCCATCAGTGAGTCGGGACTGCCTAATTCACCCCTCCACTTT. This sequence encodes CAISESGLPNSPLHF.

The rearrangement joins TRBV10-3 to TRBJ2-1; D unresolved. Germline V lookup: CDR1 ENHRY, CDR2 SYGVKD. CDR3 size: 17 residues. V was clipped by 4 bases and J by 0 bases, with 16 bases between them. The CDR3, as DNA: TGTGCCATCAGTGGGGTTTTGGGGATGACCTCCTACAATGAGCAGTTCTTC. Its protein is CAISGVLGMTSYNEQFF.

The V gene is TRBV7-2, the J gene TRBJ2-7; 14 bases match TRBD2. CDR1 is SGHTA, CDR2 FQGNSA, per germline. This CDR3 spans 16 amino acids. V gave up 5 bases and J gave up 3 bases; unmatched junction bases: 6. The chain's CDR3 is CASSPSGTSGSYEQYF. DNA for the CDR3: TGTGCCAGCAGCCCCTCCGGGACTAGCGGGAGCTACGAGCAGTACTTC.

The genes are TRBV7-6 and TRBJ1-2, with D possibly being TRBD1 (5 bases). The CDR3 runs 16 residues. Germline V gene sequence: CDR1 SGHVS, CDR2 FNYEAQ. Trimming removed 2 bases from V and 4 bases from J, with 17 bases in between. This CDR3 is CASSLMDKGAPYGYTF. CDR3 in DNA: TGTGCCAGCAGCTTAATGGACAAGGGCGCTCCCTATGGCTACACCTTC.

Notes on this clonotype: The junction does not match germline at one end; this may be a read error. The chain carries TRBV20-1 and TRBJ2-3; either TRBD1 or TRBD2 may supply D (5 bases each). The CDR3 sequence is 11 residues long. Germline CDR1 is DFQATT and CDR2 is SNEGSKA (reference sequence). CDR3 sequence: CSTGTADTQYF. The CDR3 DNA is TGCAGTACCGGGACGGCAGATACACAGTATTTT.

The gene calls are TRBV7-9 and TRBJ2-5; D call uncertain. The length of the CDR3 is 14 residues. Trimming cost V 5 bases and J 0 bases, with 10 bases left between them. CDR1 and CDR2 (germline): SEHNR, FQNEAQ (reference sequence). CDR3 nucleotide sequence: TGTGCCAGCAGCAGTCCCTGGTACCAAGAGACCCAGTACTTC. Residues: CASSSPWYQETQYF.

This clonotype has at least ten counts. CDR3 region: CASSPFPTSSSYNSPLHF. The CDR3, as DNA: TGTGCCAGCAGTCCCTTCCCTACAAGCAGCTCCTATAATTCACCCCTCCACTTT. The chain employs TRBV27 and TRBJ1-6; no definite D call. Germline V gene lookup returns CDR1 MNHEY and CDR2 SMNVEV (reference sequence). Trimming took off 5 bases at V and 0 bases at J, with 17 bases between the two ends. This CDR3 contains 18 residues.

This clonotype occurred many times. V is TRBV29-1 and J is TRBJ1-2, with D possibly matching TRBD1 (6 bases). Germline V gives CDR1 SQVTM, CDR2 ANQGSEA. The CDR3 is 13 residues long. Trimming pared 3 bases from V and 4 bases from J, leaving 12 bases between. The CDR3 region has the DNA TGCAGCGTTGATGACAGGTTGGGCTATGGCTACACCTTC. Encoded protein: CSVDDRLGYGYTF.

The V gene is TRBV27, the J gene TRBJ2-3; TRBD2 matches 9 bases. The CDR3 has 18 amino acids. CDR1 and CDR2 (germline): MNHEY, SMNVEV (reference sequence). V was pared by 3 bases and J by 2 bases, with 12 bases of the junction left unmatched. The CDR3 nucleotides read TGTGCCAGCAGTTTGACAGGTCGGGCTAGCGGGATCACAGATACGCAGTATTTT. Translating it yields CASSLTGRASGITDTQYF.

The CDR3 DNA reads TGTGCCATCAGTGAATCAGGGGGCGCAGACGAGCAGTACTTC. Amino acids: CAISESGGADEQYF. This sequence joins TRBV10-3 and TRBJ2-7; TRBD1 aligns across 8 bases. This CDR3 has 14 amino acids. Germline loops: CDR1 ENHRY, CDR2 SYGVKD. J was trimmed by 5 bases and V by 3 bases; bases with no gene match: 6.

The chain links TRBV19 to TRBJ2-1, with 9 bases aligning to TRBD1. Looked up from germline, CDR1 is LNHDA and CDR2 is SQIVND (reference sequence). The CDR3 contains 13 residues. Unmatched junction bases numbered 2, after V lost 7 bases and J lost 4 bases. CDR3 bases: TGTGCCAGTATGGGGACAGGGTACAATGAGCAGTTCTTC. Translation gives CASMGTGYNEQFF.